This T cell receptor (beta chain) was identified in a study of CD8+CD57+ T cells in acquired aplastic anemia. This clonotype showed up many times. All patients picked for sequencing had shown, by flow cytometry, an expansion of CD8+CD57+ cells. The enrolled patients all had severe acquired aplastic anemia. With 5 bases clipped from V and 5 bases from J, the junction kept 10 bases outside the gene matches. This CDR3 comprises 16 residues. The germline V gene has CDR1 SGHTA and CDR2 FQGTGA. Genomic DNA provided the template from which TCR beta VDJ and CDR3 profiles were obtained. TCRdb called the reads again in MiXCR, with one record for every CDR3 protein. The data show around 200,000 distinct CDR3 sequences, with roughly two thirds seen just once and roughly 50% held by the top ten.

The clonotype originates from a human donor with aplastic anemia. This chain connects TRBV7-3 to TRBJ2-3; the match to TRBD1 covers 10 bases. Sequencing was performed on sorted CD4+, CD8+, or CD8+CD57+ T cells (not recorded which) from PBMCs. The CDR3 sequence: CASSLSGQGSLDTQYF. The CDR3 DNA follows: TGTGCCAGCAGCCTTTCGGGACAGGGGTCGTTAGATACGCAGTATTTT.